These 18 T cell receptor beta chains were all obtained from the same sample, sequenced in a study of CD8+ T cells in alopecia areata. Cells that came from pooled cutaneous lymph nodes were sorted using CD4, CD8alpha, NKG2D, NKG2ACE and other markers. RNA extraction and reverse transcription yielded cDNA as sequencing template. TCRdb's table, derived via immunoSEQ multiplex PCR, lists solely in-frame clones and lacks some. The sample contains over 250,000 clones, none of them singletons. The sample taken for sequencing was CD4+ T cells sorted from a lymph node. These receptor sequences come from a C3H/HeJ mouse with alopecia areata. The MHC haplotype recorded for the strain is H2-k.

There are a few counts of this clone. The genes are named according to mouse. Coverage ceases 4 residues before the CDR3 finishes, and the germline J gene fills in the end. The chain recombines TRBV5 with TRBJ2-2; TRBD2 aligns across 7 bases. The CDR3 has 15 amino acids. Germline CDR1 and CDR2: LGHNA and YNLKQL (reference sequence). The junction had 1 base not matched to a gene; V was cut back by 0 bases and J by 3 bases. CDR3 bases read: TGTGCCAGCAGCCAAGAGGGGGGGGACACCGGG. Translated: CASSQEGGDTG. The whole CDR3 sequence is CASSQEGGDTGQLYF.

To note about this clone: Any gene name here is a mouse gene name. The read comes to an end 4 residues before the CDR3 does, leaving the germline J gene to fill in the end. The J gene is TRBJ2-4, the V gene TRBV13-1; TRBD1 might be the D (5 bases). Germline CDR1 is NSHNY and CDR2 is SYGAGN. V gave up 2 bases and J gave up 2 bases, with 9 bases separating them. This CDR3 region has 14 residues. This chain's CDR3 is CASSEPGNQNTLYF. CDR3 DNA (partial): TGTGCCAGCAGTGAGCCAGGGAATCAAAAC.

For this clone: These gene names are mouse names. The DNA ends 4 residues before the CDR3 does, and the rest of the CDR3 is filled in from the germline J gene. At the DNA level, this CDR3 is encoded by other sequences in the same sample as well. The chain couples TRBV5 to TRBJ2-3, with 8 positions matching TRBD2. CDR1 LGHNA and CDR2 YNLKQL come from the germline V gene (reference sequence). Germline trimming cut 4 bases from V and 3 bases from J; bases unmatched to any gene: 3. This CDR3 region has 14 residues. The CDR3 sequence is CASSPGGRAETLYF. The covered CDR3 bases are TGTGCCAGCAGCCCGGGGGGGCGAGCAGAA.

This clone was seen a handful of times. Germline and genes here are mouse. Sequencing ends 4 residues short of the CDR3 end; the germline J gene provides the rest. This sequence joins TRBV13-1 and TRBJ1-2; the match to TRBD1 covers 9 bases. V was clipped by 1 base and J by 0 bases; unmatched bases: 7. There are 17 residues in the CDR3. Looked up from germline, CDR1 is NSHNY and CDR2 is SYGAGN. The CDR3 reads CASSDKTGGRANSDYTF. The CDR3 bases that were read are TGTGCCAGCAGTGATAAAACAGGGGGCCGTGCAAACTCC.

This clone was seen a few times. The genes are named according to mouse. The CDR3 loop reads CTCSASGTGGSDYTF. The DNA read from the CDR3 is TGCACCTGCAGTGCGTCCGGGACAGGGGGCTCC. The chain has TRBV1 and TRBJ1-2; 11 bases are shared with TRBD1. Read coverage stops 4 residues before the CDR3 terminus; the germline J gene supplies the remainder. The CDR3 extends over 15 amino acids. V lost 3 bases to trimming and J lost 4 bases; unmatched junction nucleotides: 4. CDR1 and CDR2 from the germline V gene are NSQYPW and LRSPGD (reference sequence).

On this clone itself: Germline and genes here are mouse. The read terminates 4 residues before the CDR3 end, so the remaining end is supplied by the germline J gene. The same CDR3 also results from other DNA sequences found in this sample. V usage is TRBV14 and J usage is TRBJ2-2, with TRBD1 matching 9 bases. Germline V gene sequence: CDR1 SGHDT, CDR2 FRDEAV. The trim removed 3 bases at V and 2 bases at J, leaving 2 bases unmatched. The CDR3 is made up of 15 amino acids. The sequenced part of the CDR3 DNA is TGTGCCAGCAGTTCCGGACAGGGGAACACCGGG. This translates into CASSSGQGNTG. The full CDR3 protein reads CASSSGQGNTGQLYF.

This clone was recorded many times. Gene names and germline refer to mouse. The read terminates 4 residues before the CDR3 end, so the remaining end is supplied by the germline J gene. V gene TRBV19 combines with J gene TRBJ2-1, with 11 bases aligning to TRBD1. Germline CDR1 and CDR2: FNHDT and SITEND (reference sequence). This CDR3 has 16 residues. Germline trimming cut 5 bases from V and 3 bases from J; bases unmatched to any gene: 7. Incomplete CDR3 DNA: TGTGCCAGCAGCTACCGGGACAGGGGGATCTATGCT. Amino acids: CASSYRDRGIYA. The whole CDR3 protein reads CASSYRDRGIYAEQFF.

In the case of this clone: The genes and germline here are from mouse. Read data end 4 residues before the CDR3 end; the end is taken from the germline J gene. The chain couples TRBV5 to TRBJ2-3; D possibly corresponds to TRBD1 (5 bases). Germline lookup yields CDR1 LGHNA and CDR2 YNLKQL (reference sequence). The CDR3 is 14 residues long. Deletions cut 2 bases from V and 2 bases from J, with 8 bases between. The CDR3 protein is CASSQQGDAETLYF. The DNA read from the CDR3 is TGTGCCAGCAGCCAACAGGGAGATGCAGAA.

This clone has only a few counts. The listed genes are named as in mouse. The read stops 4 residues short of the end of the CDR3; the missing end is completed from the germline J gene. The V and J genes are TRBV19 and TRBJ2-7, with a possible D match to TRBD1 (5 bases). This CDR3 contains 14 residues. Germline V gene lookup returns CDR1 FNHDT and CDR2 SITEND (reference sequence). The V and J ends lost 6 bases and 0 bases respectively, with 13 bases between them. CDR3 amino acids: CASTLGHSSYEQYF. The CDR3 bases that were read are TGTGCCAGCACCCTCGGACACAGCTCCTAT.

This clone was found a few times. Each gene name is a mouse one. Read coverage stops 4 residues before the CDR3 terminus; the germline J gene supplies the remainder. The rearrangement links TRBV29 to TRBJ1-1; 7 bases are shared with TRBD1. There are 13 residues in the CDR3. CDR1 is MSHET and CDR2 is SYDVDS in the germline V gene. The CDR3 region is CASSLTGEAEVFF. The CDR3 DNA, read in part, is TGTGCTAGCAGTCTCACAGGGGAGGCA. Complete variable domain (other parts from reference TRBV29 and TRBJ1-1): DMKVTQMPRYLIKRMGENVLLECGQDMSHETMYWYRQDPGLGLQLIYISYDVDSNSEGDIPKGYRVSRKKREHFSLILDSAKTNQTSVYFCASSLTGEAEVFFGKGTRLTVV.

This clone has just a few counts. Any gene name here is a mouse gene name. From the germline J gene comes the end of the CDR3, since the read stops 4 residues before it. V and J are TRBV16 and TRBJ2-7, with 9 bases fitting TRBD1. CDR1 is SGHSA, CDR2 FRNQAP, per germline. This CDR3 has 17 amino acids. The CDR3 protein is CASSLEPLRDREYEQYF. Partial CDR3 DNA: TGTGCAAGCAGCTTAGAGCCTCTCCGGGACAGGGAGTAT. Full variable domain (outside the CDR3, taken from reference TRBV16 and TRBJ2-7): NAGVIQTPRHKVTGKGQEATLWCEPISGHSAVFWYRQTIVQGLEFLTYFRNQAPIDDSGMPKERFSAQMPNQSHSTLKIQSTQPQDSAVYLCASSLEPLRDREYEQYFGPGTRLTVL.

Note on this clone: Each gene name is a mouse one. Sequencing ends 4 residues short of the CDR3 end; the germline J gene provides the rest. Other DNA sequences in the sample encode the same CDR3. This chain joins TRBV13-2 and TRBJ2-3; 10 bases match TRBD2. CDR1 NNHNN and CDR2 SYGAGS come from the germline V gene (reference sequence). The trim removed 3 bases at V and 0 bases at J, leaving 1 base unmatched. CDR3 length: 15 amino acids. CDR3 DNA, as far as it was read: TGTGCCAGCGGTGGACTGGGGGGTAGTGCAGAA. The encoded protein is CASGGLGGSAE. The CDR3 as a whole reads CASGGLGGSAETLYF.

This clone was observed a handful of times. Mouse germline and gene names are used. The sequenced fragment ends 4 residues before the CDR3 boundary, so the rest is inferred from the germline J gene. The chain joins TRBV31 to TRBJ2-1, with TRBD1 matching over 8 bases. Trimming took 0 bases from V and 4 from J; bases not matched to a gene: 5. This CDR3 spans 15 amino acids. Looked up from germline, CDR1 is GKSSPN and CDR2 is SITVG. Here the CDR3 reads CAWSLDRGWYAEQFF. The CDR3 bases that were read are TGTGCCTGGAGTCTAGACAGGGGATGGTATGCT.

This clone has more than one count but fewer than ten. Mouse gene names and germline throughout. The read terminates 4 residues before the CDR3 end, so the remaining end is supplied by the germline J gene. Other nucleotide sequences in the sample specify the same CDR3. The V and J genes are TRBV19 and TRBJ1-1; D is perhaps TRBD1 (5 bases). This CDR3 spans 14 amino acids. CDR1 FNHDT and CDR2 SITEND come from the germline V gene (reference sequence). Trimming took off 5 bases at V and 0 bases at J, with 11 bases between the two ends. The CDR3 here is CASSPDRANTEVFF. The covered CDR3 bases are TGTGCCAGCAGCCCTGACAGAGCAAACACA.

This clone was seen more than once but under ten times. Mouse gene names and germline throughout. The read gets to within 4 residues of the CDR3 end, and the germline J gene fills in the rest. The gene calls are TRBV13-3 and TRBJ1-2, with TRBD1 matching over 10 bases. V was pared by 5 bases and J by 4 bases, with 5 bases of the junction left unmatched. Germline lookup yields CDR1 NNHDY and CDR2 SYVADS. The CDR3 runs to 14 residues. This chain's CDR3 is CASRPGTGVSDYTF. Partial CDR3 DNA: TGTGCCAGCAGACCCGGGACAGGGGTCTCC.

A few counts support this clone. Gene names and germline match the mouse. The CDR3 end falls 4 residues outside the read, so it is completed with the germline J gene. V and J are TRBV14 and TRBJ2-1; 7 nucleotides match TRBD1. This CDR3 is 13 amino acids long. V trimming: 2 bases; J trimming: 6 bases; junction bases outside the gene matches: 2. In germline, CDR1 is SGHDT, CDR2 FRDEAV. This CDR3 is CASSLTGIAEQFF. CDR3 DNA (partial): TGTGCCAGCAGTTTGACAGGGATTGCT.

A note on this clone: The genes are named according to mouse. The CDR3 is cut off 4 residues early in the read; its end comes from the germline J gene. In the same sample, other DNA sequences code for this CDR3. This sequence joins TRBV1 and TRBJ1-1; the D is unclear. The CDR3 has 15 amino acids. The V end was cut by 0 bases, the J end by 0 bases, with 8 bases between. Germline CDR1 NSQYPW, CDR2 LRSPGD (reference sequence). CDR3: CTCSADYNANTEVFF. Incomplete CDR3 DNA: TGCACCTGCAGTGCAGACTACAATGCAAACACA.

Of note for this clone: These gene names are mouse names. CDR3: CASRMGVTEVFF. The CDR3 DNA, read in part, is TGTGCCAGCAGGATGGGGGTCACA. V gene TRBV19 combines with J gene TRBJ1-1; D may be TRBD1 (5 bases). The read ends 4 residues before the CDR3 terminus; that terminus is restored from the germline J gene. This CDR3 spans 12 amino acids. Germline-derived CDR1 and CDR2 are FNHDT and SITEND (reference sequence). V dropped 5 bases and J dropped 4 bases, with 9 bases sitting between them.